The 5 T cell receptor beta chains below were found in one sample sequenced in a study of cytomegalovirus exposure and HLA in healthy donors. Primers for the PCR totalled 60 Vbeta and 13 Jbeta. Profiling relied on immunoSEQ multiplex PCR, and the TCRdb table lists in-frame clones only, not all of them. The sample includes roughly 180,000 clones, about 84% of them seen just once. The sequenced material came from PBMCs. The receptors come from a man younger than 30 in good health and CMV-seronegative.

This sequence joins TRBV18 and TRBJ2-7; 7 bases are a match to TRBD2. CDR1 and CDR2 from the germline V gene are KGHSH and LQKENI. The CDR3 consists of 16 residues. J was trimmed by 2 bases and V by 2 bases; bases with no gene match: 9. In DNA, the CDR3 is TGTGCCAGCTCACCAAGCTGGGAGCGGGAACCCTACGAGCAGTACTTC. It translates to CASSPSWEREPYEQYF.

The gene calls are TRBV7-3 and TRBJ2-2, with 8 nucleotides matching TRBD2. The length of the CDR3 is 16 residues. Germline assignment: CDR1 SGHTA and CDR2 FQGTGA. V was pared by 4 bases and J by 2 bases, with 6 bases of the junction left unmatched. The CDR3 region is CASSWLAGLNTGELFF. Written as DNA, the CDR3 is TGTGCCAGCAGCTGGCTAGCGGGTCTAAACACCGGGGAGCTGTTTTTT.

This clone was detected a few times. This chain uses TRBV9 with TRBJ2-5; 7 nucleotides line up with TRBD2. V lost 2 bases and J lost 2; bases outside the gene matches: 0. This CDR3 is 13 amino acids long. Germline V gene lookup returns CDR1 SGDLS and CDR2 YYNGEE. CDR3 DNA sequence: TGTGCCAGCAGCGTTAGCGGGCAAGAGACCCAGTACTTC. Protein product: CASSVSGQETQYF.

The chain carries TRBV6-5 and TRBJ1-4; TRBD1 agrees at 11 bases. Germline V gene sequence: CDR1 MNHEY, CDR2 SVGAGI. The CDR3 consists of 15 residues. Trimming removed 2 bases from V and 8 bases from J; junction bases left unmatched: 4. This chain's CDR3 is CASSYEGTGGEKLFF. CDR3 in DNA: TGTGCCAGCAGTTACGAGGGGACAGGGGGGGAAAAACTGTTTTTT.

The chain has TRBV5-6 and TRBJ2-5, with TRBD2 matching over 7 bases. The CDR3 has 15 residues. The V and J ends lost 0 bases and 3 bases, in that order; junction bases with no gene match: 5. CDR1 and CDR2 from the germline V gene are SGHDT and YYEEEE. The CDR3 DNA is TGTGCCAGCAGCTTGGTCGCTAGCGGAAAAGAGACCCAGTACTTC. The encoded protein is CASSLVASGKETQYF.